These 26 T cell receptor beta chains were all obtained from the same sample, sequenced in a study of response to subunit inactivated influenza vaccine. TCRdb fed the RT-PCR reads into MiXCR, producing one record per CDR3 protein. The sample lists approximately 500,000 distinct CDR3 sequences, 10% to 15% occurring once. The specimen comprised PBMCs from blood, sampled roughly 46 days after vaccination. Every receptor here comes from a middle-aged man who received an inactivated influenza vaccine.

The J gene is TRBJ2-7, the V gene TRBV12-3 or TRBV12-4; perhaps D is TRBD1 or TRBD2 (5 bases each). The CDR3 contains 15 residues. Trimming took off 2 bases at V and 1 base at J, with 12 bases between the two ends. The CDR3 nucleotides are TGTGCCAGCAGTTTAAGTGGGACCCCATCCTACGAGCAGTACTTC. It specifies CASSLSGTPSYEQYF.

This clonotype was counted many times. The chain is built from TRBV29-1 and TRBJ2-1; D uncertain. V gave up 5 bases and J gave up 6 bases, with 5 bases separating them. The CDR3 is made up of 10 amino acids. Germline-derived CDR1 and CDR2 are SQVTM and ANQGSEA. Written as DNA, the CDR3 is TGCAGCGTTAGTGGCAATGAGCAGTTCTTC. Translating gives CSVSGNEQFF.

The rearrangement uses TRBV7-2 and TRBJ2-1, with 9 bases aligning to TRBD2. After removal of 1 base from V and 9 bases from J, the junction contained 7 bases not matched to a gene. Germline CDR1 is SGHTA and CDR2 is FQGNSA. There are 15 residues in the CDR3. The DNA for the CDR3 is TGTGCCAGCAGCTTAGGCGGGAGGGCCATGTCTGAGCAGTTCTTC. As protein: CASSLGGRAMSEQFF. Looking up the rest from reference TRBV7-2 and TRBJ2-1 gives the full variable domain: GAGVSQSPSNKVTEKGKDVELRCDPISGHTALYWYRQSLGQGLEFLIYFQGNSAPDKSGLPSDRFSAERTGGSVSTLTIQRTQQEDSAVYLCASSLGGRAMSEQFFGPGTRLTVL.

The CDR3 loop is CASSYFGTSGIITDTQYF. The CDR3 coding sequence is TGTGCCAGCAGTTACTTCGGCACTAGCGGGATTATAACAGATACGCAGTATTTT. The chain joins TRBV6-2 or TRBV6-3 to TRBJ2-3, with 10 positions matching TRBD2. Germline CDR1 reads MNHEY; CDR2 reads SVGEGT. CDR3 size: 18 residues. J gave up 3 bases and V 1 base, and 10 bases lay outside the gene matches.

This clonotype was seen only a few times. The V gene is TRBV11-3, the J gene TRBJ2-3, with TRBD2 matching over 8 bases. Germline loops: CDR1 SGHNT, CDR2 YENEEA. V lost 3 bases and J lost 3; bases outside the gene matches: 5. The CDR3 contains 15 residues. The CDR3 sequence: CASSFSSGGTDTQYF. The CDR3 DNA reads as TGTGCCAGCAGCTTTTCGTCGGGGGGGACAGATACGCAGTATTTT.

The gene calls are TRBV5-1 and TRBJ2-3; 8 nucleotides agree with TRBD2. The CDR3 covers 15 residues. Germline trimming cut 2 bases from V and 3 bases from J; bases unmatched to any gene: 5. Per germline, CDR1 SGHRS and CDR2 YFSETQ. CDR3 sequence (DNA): TGCGCCAGCAGCTTAGGCGGGAGGATAACAGATACGCAGTATTTT. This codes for CASSLGGRITDTQYF.

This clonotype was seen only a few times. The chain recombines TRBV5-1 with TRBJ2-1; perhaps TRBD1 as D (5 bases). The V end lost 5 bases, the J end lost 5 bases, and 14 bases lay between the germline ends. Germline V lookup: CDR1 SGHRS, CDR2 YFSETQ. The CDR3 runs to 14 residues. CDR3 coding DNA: TGCGCCAGCAGGGCATGGACAATTCACAATGAGCAGTTCTTC. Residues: CASRAWTIHNEQFF.

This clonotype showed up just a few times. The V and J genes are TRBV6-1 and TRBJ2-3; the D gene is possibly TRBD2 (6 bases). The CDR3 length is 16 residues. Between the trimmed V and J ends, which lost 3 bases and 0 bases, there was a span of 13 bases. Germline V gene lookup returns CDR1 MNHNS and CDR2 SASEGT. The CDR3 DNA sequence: TGTGCCAGCAGTGAGCGCTGGGGAGGCAGCACAGATACGCAGTATTTT. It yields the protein CASSERWGGSTDTQYF.

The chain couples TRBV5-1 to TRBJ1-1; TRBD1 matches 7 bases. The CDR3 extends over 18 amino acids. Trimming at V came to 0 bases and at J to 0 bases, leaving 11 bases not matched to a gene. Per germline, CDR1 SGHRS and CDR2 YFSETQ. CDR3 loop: CASSLVVGQGGLNTEAFF. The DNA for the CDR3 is TGCGCCAGCAGCTTGGTGGTGGGTCAAGGGGGCTTGAACACTGAAGCTTTCTTT.

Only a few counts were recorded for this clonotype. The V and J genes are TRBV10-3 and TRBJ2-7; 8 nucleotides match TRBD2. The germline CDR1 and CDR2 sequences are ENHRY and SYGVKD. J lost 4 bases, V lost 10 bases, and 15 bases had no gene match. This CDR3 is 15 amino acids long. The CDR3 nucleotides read TGTGCCACCGCTGCCGCGATAGCGGGACCATACGAGCAGTACTTC. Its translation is CATAAAIAGPYEQYF.

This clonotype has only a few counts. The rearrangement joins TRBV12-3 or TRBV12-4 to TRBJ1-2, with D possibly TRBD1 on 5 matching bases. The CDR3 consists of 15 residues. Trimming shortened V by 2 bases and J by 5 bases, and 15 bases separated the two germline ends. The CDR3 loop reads CASSLRPGGVYGYTF. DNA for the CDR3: TGTGCCAGCAGTTTACGCCCGGGGGGGGTTTATGGCTACACCTTC.

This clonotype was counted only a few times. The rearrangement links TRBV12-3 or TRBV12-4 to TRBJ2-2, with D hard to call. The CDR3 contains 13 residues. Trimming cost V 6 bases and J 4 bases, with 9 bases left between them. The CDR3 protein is CASRVRSTGELFF. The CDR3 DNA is TGTGCCAGCAGGGTCCGGAGCACCGGGGAGCTGTTTTTT.

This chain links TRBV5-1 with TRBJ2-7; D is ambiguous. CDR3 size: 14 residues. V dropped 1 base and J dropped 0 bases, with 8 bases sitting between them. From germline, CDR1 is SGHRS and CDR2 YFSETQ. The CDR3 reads CASSLSSHSYEQYF. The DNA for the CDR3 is TGCGCCAGCAGCTTGTCTTCCCACTCCTACGAGCAGTACTTC.

This CDR3 reads CASSSATRVRRETQYF. CDR3 DNA sequence: TGTGCCAGCAGTTCCGCCACCCGGGTGCGGCGAGAGACCCAGTACTTC. This sequence joins TRBV12-3 or TRBV12-4 and TRBJ2-5; no firm D call. CDR3 size: 16 residues. Trimming cost V 4 bases and J 4 bases, with 19 bases left between them.

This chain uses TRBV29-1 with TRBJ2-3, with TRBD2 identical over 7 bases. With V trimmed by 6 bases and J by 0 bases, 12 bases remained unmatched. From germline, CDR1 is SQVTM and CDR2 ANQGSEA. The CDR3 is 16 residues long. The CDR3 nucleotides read TGCAGCGTCTCTAGCGGAGTTGCATCTAGCACAGATACGCAGTATTTT. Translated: CSVSSGVASSTDTQYF.

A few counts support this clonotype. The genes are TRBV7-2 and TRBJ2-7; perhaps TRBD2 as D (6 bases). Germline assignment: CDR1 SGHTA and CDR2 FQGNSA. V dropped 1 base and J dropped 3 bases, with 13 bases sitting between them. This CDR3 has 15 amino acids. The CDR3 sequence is CASSLGMQGGYEQYF. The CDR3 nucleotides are TGTGCCAGCAGCTTAGGGATGCAGGGAGGCTACGAGCAGTACTTC.

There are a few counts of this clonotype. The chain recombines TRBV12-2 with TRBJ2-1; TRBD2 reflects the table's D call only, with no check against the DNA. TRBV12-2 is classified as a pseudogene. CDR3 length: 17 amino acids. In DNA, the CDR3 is TGTGCAAGTCGCCGAGCTCGACTAGCGGGAGAGGACAATGAGCAGTTCTTC. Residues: CASRRARLAGEDNEQFF.

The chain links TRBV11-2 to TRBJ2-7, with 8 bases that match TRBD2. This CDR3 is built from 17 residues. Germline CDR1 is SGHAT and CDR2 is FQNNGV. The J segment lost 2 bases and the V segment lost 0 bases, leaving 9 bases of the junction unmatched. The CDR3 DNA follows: TGTGCCAGCAGCTTAGATTTCGGGAGGGGGACTACCTACGAGCAGTACTTC. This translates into CASSLDFGRGTTYEQYF.

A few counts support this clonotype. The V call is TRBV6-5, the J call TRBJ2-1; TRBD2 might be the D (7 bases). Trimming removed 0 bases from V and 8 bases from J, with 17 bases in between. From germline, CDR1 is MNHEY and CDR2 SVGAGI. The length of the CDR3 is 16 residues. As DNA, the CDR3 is TGTGCCAGCAGTTACTCATCCCGCGGGGGCCTTGATGAGCAGTTCTTC. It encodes CASSYSSRGGLDEQFF.

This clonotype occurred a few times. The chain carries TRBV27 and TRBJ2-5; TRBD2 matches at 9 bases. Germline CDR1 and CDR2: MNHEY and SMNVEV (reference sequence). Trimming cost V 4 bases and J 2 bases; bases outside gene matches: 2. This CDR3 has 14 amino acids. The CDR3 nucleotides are TGTGCCAGCAGTTGGAGCGGGGGGCAAGAGACCCAGTACTTC. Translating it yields CASSWSGGQETQYF.

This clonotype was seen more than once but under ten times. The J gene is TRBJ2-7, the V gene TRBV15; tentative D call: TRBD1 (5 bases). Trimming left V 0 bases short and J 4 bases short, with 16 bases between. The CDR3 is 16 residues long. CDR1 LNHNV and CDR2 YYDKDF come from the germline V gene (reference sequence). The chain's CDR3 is CATSRDLWGSRYEQYF. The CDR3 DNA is TGTGCCACCAGCAGAGATCTTTGGGGCAGTCGGTACGAGCAGTACTTC.

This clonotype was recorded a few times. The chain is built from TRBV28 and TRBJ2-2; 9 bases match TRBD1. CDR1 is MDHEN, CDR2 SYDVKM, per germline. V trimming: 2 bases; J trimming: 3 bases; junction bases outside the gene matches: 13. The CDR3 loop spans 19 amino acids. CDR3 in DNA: TGTGCCAGCAGTTTACCCGAACAGGGGGCGGGCCGAGACACCGGGGAGCTGTTTTTT. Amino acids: CASSLPEQGAGRDTGELFF.

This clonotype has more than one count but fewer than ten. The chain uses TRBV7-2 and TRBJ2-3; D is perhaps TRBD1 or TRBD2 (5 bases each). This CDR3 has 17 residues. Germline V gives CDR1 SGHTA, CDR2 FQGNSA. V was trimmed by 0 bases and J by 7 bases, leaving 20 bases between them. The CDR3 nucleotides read TGTGCCAGCAGCTTAGCGGTTGCTGCCGGCTGGGGGAATACGCAGTATTTT. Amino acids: CASSLAVAAGWGNTQYF.

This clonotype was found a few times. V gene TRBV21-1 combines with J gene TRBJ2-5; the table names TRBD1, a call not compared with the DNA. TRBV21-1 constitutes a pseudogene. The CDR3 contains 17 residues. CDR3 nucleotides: TGTGCCAGCAGCCCTCCCGCGGGACAGGGGGAGAGGGAGACCCAGTACTTC. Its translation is CASSPPAGQGERETQYF.

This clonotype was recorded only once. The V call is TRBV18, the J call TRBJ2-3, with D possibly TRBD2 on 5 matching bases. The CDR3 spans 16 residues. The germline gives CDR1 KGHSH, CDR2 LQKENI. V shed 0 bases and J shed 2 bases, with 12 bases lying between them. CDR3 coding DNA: TGTGCCAGCTCACCACCGAAGCGGTTCACCACAGATACGCAGTATTTT. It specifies CASSPPKRFTTDTQYF.

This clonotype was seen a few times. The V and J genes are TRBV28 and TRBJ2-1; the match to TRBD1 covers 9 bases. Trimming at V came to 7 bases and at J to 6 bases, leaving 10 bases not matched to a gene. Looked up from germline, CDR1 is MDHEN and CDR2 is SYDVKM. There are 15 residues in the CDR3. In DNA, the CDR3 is TGTGCCAGCAACCTAGGGACAGGGTTGTTCAATGAGCAGTTCTTC. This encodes CASNLGTGLFNEQFF.